This T cell receptor beta chain was captured by sequencing in a study of radiotherapy plus CTLA-4 blockade in lung cancer. Study in general: Patients showed objective responses in about 20% of cases and disease control in under 35%. Study-wide results and caveats: Among reported predictors of response, early blood T cell clone dynamics with interferon-beta performed best. After treatment with radiotherapy plus ipilimumab, TCR clones that came from the tumor expanded in blood.

Receiving focal radiation plus CTLA-4 blockade with ipilimumab were patients who had chemo-refractory metastatic non-small-cell lung cancer. The CDR3 runs 16 residues. V was pared by 0 bases and J by 2 bases, with 7 bases of the junction left unmatched. CDR1 is LNHNV and CDR2 is YYDKDF in the germline V gene (reference sequence). TCRdb's copy holds only in-frame clones and misses some; the assay was immunoSEQ multiplex PCR. This sample has about 120,000 clones, with approximately 80% found just once. For this clone: Its antigen remains unknown.

The chain combines TRBV15 with TRBJ2-7, with TRBD1 identical over 7 bases. The TCR originated in a human donor with non-small cell lung cancer who had a partial response to radiotherapy plus ipilimumab. The input for sequencing was peripheral blood, taken from a patient treated with radiotherapy plus ipilimumab. The CDR3 nucleotides read TGTGCCACCAGCAGAGATCGTCGGCAGGGGGCCTACGAGCAGTACGTC. This translates into CATSRDRRQGAYEQYV.